This TCR beta chain comes out of a study of blood T cell repertoires in COVID-19. On the study more broadly: The origin of the acute and convalescent COVID-19 samples was the United States, Italy and Spain. PBMCs, B-cell-depleted T cells, or T cells were the source of the cDNA or gDNA that made up the material.

CDR3 length equals 14 residues. V dropped 6 bases and J dropped 0 bases, with 9 bases sitting between them. The germline gives CDR1 SNHLY, CDR2 FYNNEI. Methods used by the authors: Estimates of nucleated cell counts were drawn from the amplification of reference gene primers. The protocol was immunoSEQ multiplex PCR, while the TCRdb copy is restricted to in-frame clones and leaves out a portion. The V and J calls and clone size were taken over from that table, and D and trimming were inferred from the DNA. The sample carries 100,000 or so clones, 91% recorded once. The sample comprised peripheral blood. J is TRBJ1-3 and V is TRBV2; the D gene is possibly TRBD1 (5 bases). The source of this sequence is a man in his 60s with acute or convalescent COVID-19. This CDR3 is CASRQEFSGNTIYF. In DNA, the CDR3 is TGTGCCAGCAGACAGGAATTCTCTGGAAACACCATATATTTT.